The present T cell receptor beta chain was sequenced within a study of control samples from healthy donors and cancer patients. Only in-frame clones appear in the TCRdb table, and some are missing; sequencing was by immunoSEQ multiplex PCR. Of approximately 150,000 clones listed, nearly 96% are singletons. This clone was seen once. CDR3 length equals 13 residues. J gave up 0 bases and V 10 bases, and 4 bases lay outside the gene matches. CDR1 ENHRY and CDR2 SYGVKD come from the germline V gene. The sample taken for sequencing was blood. This receptor was identified in a woman aged 25-40 years in good health. The V gene is TRBV10-3, the J gene TRBJ2-3, with 7 bases matching TRBD1. This chain's CDR3 is CASRDSSTDTQYF. In DNA form, the CDR3 reads TGTGCCAGCAGGGACAGTAGCACAGATACGCAGTATTTT.